The 15 T cell receptor beta chains presented below share a single source sample, sequenced in a study of blood T cells in healthy people across ages. Primed by a sample-barcoded 5' primer and a J-beta primer mix, a second PCR proceeded for roughly 6 to 12 cycles. MiXCR was run by TCRdb on the 5' RACE reads, yielding one entry per CDR3 protein. The table records a few hundred thousand distinct CDR3 sequences, approximately 26% of them present only once. These data also featured in a second study, about T cells of mothers and their children.

Sequencing input: blood. The receptors were sampled from a boy aged 2 to 9 in good health.

V is TRBV5-1 and J is TRBJ2-3; tentatively, D is TRBD1 (6 bases). The CDR3 consists of 15 residues. V lost 6 bases to trimming and J lost 0 bases, with 14 bases between them. The germline V gene has CDR1 SGHRS and CDR2 YFSETQ. The CDR3 nucleotides are TGCGCCAGCATCAGGGGAGAAACTAGCACAGATACGCAGTATTTT. This translates into CASIRGETSTDTQYF.

About this clonotype: One end of the junction does not line up with germline, which may come from a read error. The genes are TRBV10-3 and TRBJ1-4; TRBD1 matches 7 bases. This CDR3 contains 15 residues. Germline V lookup: CDR1 ENHRY, CDR2 SYGVKD. The CDR3 sequence: CAIRRGLNEYEKLLF. Written as DNA, the CDR3 is TGTGCCATCAGAAGGGGGCTGAATGAGTATGAAAAACTGCTTTTT.

V and J are TRBV27 and TRBJ1-4; 8 bases match TRBD1. The CDR3 has 18 amino acids. Losses at the gene ends were 5 bases for V and 5 bases for J; bases not matched to a gene: 16. Germline V gives CDR1 MNHEY, CDR2 SMNVEV (reference sequence). The CDR3 is CASSPRPIPGQENEKLFF. The CDR3 DNA sequence: TGTGCCAGCAGTCCGCGACCGATACCGGGACAGGAGAATGAAAAACTGTTTTTT. Complete variable domain (other parts from reference TRBV27 and TRBJ1-4): EAQVTQNPRYLITVTGKKLTVTCSQNMNHEYMSWYRQDPGLGLRQIYYSMNVEVTDKGDVPEGYKVSRKEKRNFPLILESPSPNQTSLYFCASSPRPIPGQENEKLFFGSGTQLSVL.

The chain is built from TRBV3-1 and TRBJ1-2, with D possibly matching TRBD1 (5 bases). This CDR3 is built from 14 residues. In germline, CDR1 is LGHDT, CDR2 YNNKEL (reference sequence). The V end was cut by 1 base, the J end by 4 bases, with 10 bases between. CDR3 sequence (DNA): TGTGCCAGCAGCCAAGGCTCAGGGACCTATGGCTACACCTTC. Translating it yields CASSQGSGTYGYTF.

This clonotype was counted only a few times. The chain is built from TRBV6-5 and TRBJ2-2; 9 bases match TRBD1. The ends lost 0 bases at V and 6 bases at J; junction bases unmatched: 11. Germline V gene data show CDR1 as MNHEY and CDR2 as SVGAGI. The CDR3 is 18 amino acids. The CDR3 nucleotides are TGTGCCAGCAGTTACTCCCCCGTCGGGACAGGGACGCCCGGGGAGCTGTTTTTT. Protein sequence: CASSYSPVGTGTPGELFF.

The chain recombines TRBV29-1 with TRBJ2-4; unclear D gene. CDR1 is SQVTM, CDR2 ANQGSEA, per germline. This CDR3 region has 17 residues. The V gene lost 3 bases and the J gene lost 0 bases, with 18 bases spanning the gap. CDR3 in amino acids: CSVEYIRQPLAKNIQYF. The DNA of the CDR3 is TGCAGCGTTGAGTATATCCGGCAACCGCTAGCCAAAAACATTCAGTACTTC.

This clonotype was counted once. The chain has TRBV19 and TRBJ1-3; the match to TRBD1 covers 9 bases. Germline loops: CDR1 LNHDA, CDR2 SQIVND (reference sequence). Trimming took 9 bases from V and 3 from J; bases not matched to a gene: 9. The CDR3 spans 15 residues. The CDR3 sequence is CASATGGAFGNTIYF. Written as DNA, the CDR3 is TGTGCCAGCGCAACAGGGGGCGCTTTTGGAAACACCATATATTTT.

The chain has TRBV10-3 and TRBJ1-1, with TRBD1 as a possible D gene (6 bases). This CDR3 is 11 amino acids long. The V end lost 7 bases, the J end lost 5 bases, and 8 bases lay between the germline ends. Germline V gene sequence: CDR1 ENHRY, CDR2 SYGVKD. The CDR3 DNA reads as TGTGCCATCACCACAGGGACTGAAGCTTTCTTT. This encodes CAITTGTEAFF.

The table lists this clonotype with many counts. J is TRBJ2-1 and V is TRBV5-1; 10 bases fit TRBD2. The CDR3 contains 14 residues. J lost 5 bases, V lost 5 bases, and 4 bases had no gene match. Germline lookup yields CDR1 SGHRS and CDR2 YFSETQ. In nucleotides, the CDR3 is TGCGCCAGCAGTTGGCTAGCGGGGGACAATGAGCAGTTCTTC. It encodes CASSWLAGDNEQFF.

Only a few counts were recorded for this clonotype. This clone may be a read error of a much larger clone one base away. The rearrangement links TRBV29-1 to TRBJ2-5; D ambiguous. The last part of the DNA fits TRBJ2-1 better; the J call may be wrong. The CDR3 extends over 10 amino acids. Germline CDR1 reads SQVTM; CDR2 reads ANQGSEA. The CDR3 nucleotides are TGCAGCGCTGAATTCAATGAGCAGTTCTTC. It codes for CSAEFNEQFF.

The genes are TRBV24-1 and TRBJ2-5, with 11 nucleotides matching TRBD2. CDR3 length: 15 amino acids. Germline V gives CDR1 KGHDR, CDR2 SFDVKD. Trimming removed 5 bases from V and 5 bases from J; junction bases left unmatched: 6. The CDR3 is CATSATSGSQETQYF. DNA for the CDR3: TGTGCCACCAGTGCTACTAGCGGGAGTCAGGAGACCCAGTACTTC.

This clonotype was counted a few times. The chain carries TRBV7-9 and TRBJ2-5; D is unresolved. CDR1 and CDR2 (germline): SEHNR, FQNEAQ (reference sequence). V dropped 2 bases and J dropped 5 bases, with 12 bases sitting between them. The CDR3 totals 14 residues. The CDR3 DNA follows: TGTGCCAGCAGCTTAATTCCCGGGTGGGAGACCCAGTACTTC. Residues: CASSLIPGWETQYF.

The rearrangement joins TRBV20-1 to TRBJ2-1, with 9 bases lining up with TRBD2. The CDR3 covers 16 residues. With V trimmed by 0 bases and J by 3 bases, 6 bases remained unmatched. The germline gives CDR1 DFQATT, CDR2 SNEGSKA (reference sequence). The CDR3 reads CSARDPLAGFYNEQFF. The CDR3 DNA follows: TGCAGTGCTAGAGATCCCCTAGCGGGGTTCTACAATGAGCAGTTCTTC.

This clonotype was counted only a few times. This sequence joins TRBV12-3 or TRBV12-4 and TRBJ1-3; D not resolved. The CDR3 is 12 residues long. Trimming removed 5 bases from V and 6 bases from J, with 8 bases in between. CDR3 loop: CASSPSENTIYF. The CDR3 DNA is TGTGCCAGCAGTCCCTCCGAAAACACCATATATTTT.

The chain joins TRBV5-1 to TRBJ2-5; 9 nucleotides agree with TRBD1. V dropped 6 bases and J dropped 6; count of bases not matched to a gene: 15. Germline CDR1 is SGHRS and CDR2 is YFSETQ. The length of the CDR3 is 16 residues. In nucleotides, the CDR3 is TGCGCCAGCACCCCTAAACCGGGACAGGGTGGCCAGACCCAGTACTTC. It is translated as CASTPKPGQGGQTQYF.